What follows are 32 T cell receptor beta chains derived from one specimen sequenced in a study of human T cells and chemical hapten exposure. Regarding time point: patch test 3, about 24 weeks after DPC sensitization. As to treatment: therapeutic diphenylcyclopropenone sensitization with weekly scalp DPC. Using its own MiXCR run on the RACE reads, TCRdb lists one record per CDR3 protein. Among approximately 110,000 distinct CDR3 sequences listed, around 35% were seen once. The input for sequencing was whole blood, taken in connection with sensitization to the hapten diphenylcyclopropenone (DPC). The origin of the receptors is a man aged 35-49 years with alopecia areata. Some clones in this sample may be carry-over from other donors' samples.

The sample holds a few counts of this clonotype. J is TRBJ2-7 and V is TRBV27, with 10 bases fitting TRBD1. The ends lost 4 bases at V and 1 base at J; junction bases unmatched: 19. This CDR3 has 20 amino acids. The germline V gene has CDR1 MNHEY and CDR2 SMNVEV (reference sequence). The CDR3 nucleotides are TGTGCCAGCAGTTCCCGGGACAGGGGTACTAGCGGAGGGGTATCCTACGAGCAGTACTTC. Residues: CASSSRDRGTSGGVSYEQYF.

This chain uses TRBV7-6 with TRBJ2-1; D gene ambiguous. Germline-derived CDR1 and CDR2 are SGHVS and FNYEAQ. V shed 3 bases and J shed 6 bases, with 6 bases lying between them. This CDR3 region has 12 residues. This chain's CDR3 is CASSLTTNEQFF. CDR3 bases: TGTGCCAGCAGCTTGACAACCAATGAGCAGTTCTTC.

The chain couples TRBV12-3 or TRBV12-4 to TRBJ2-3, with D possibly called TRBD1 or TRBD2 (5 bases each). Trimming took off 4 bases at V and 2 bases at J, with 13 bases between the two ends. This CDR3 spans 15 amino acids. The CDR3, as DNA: TGTGCCAGCAGTTGGGACCAACCTGACACAGATACGCAGTATTTT. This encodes CASSWDQPDTDTQYF.

CDR3 DNA sequence: TGCAGCGTTCTTCCAGGGGCTTACGAGCAGTACGTC. Protein product: CSVLPGAYEQYV. The chain uses TRBV29-1 and TRBJ2-7, with D possibly being TRBD1 (6 bases). This CDR3 comprises 12 residues. Trimming pared 5 bases from V and 4 bases from J, leaving 12 bases between. CDR1 and CDR2 (germline): SQVTM, ANQGSEA.

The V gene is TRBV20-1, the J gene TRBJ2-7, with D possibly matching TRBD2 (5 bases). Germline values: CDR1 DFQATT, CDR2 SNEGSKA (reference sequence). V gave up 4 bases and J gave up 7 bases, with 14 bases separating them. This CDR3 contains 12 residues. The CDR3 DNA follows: TGCAGTGCTATGGACTCCTCGGGGGAGCAGTACTTC. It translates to CSAMDSSGEQYF.

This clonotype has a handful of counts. The CDR3 loop is CASSLNSGKWTPLHF. In DNA form, the CDR3 reads TGTGCCAGCAGCTTGAACTCTGGGAAGTGGACACCCCTCCACTTT. The V and J genes are TRBV5-4 and TRBJ1-6; the D is unclear. V dropped 1 base and J dropped 11 bases, with 16 bases sitting between them. This CDR3 comprises 15 residues. Germline V lookup: CDR1 SGHNT, CDR2 YYREEE (reference sequence).

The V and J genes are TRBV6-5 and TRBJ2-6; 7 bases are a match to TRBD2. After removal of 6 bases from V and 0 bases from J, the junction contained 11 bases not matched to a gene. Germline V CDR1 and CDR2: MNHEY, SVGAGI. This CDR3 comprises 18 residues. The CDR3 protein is CASRLPGLSGSGANVLTF. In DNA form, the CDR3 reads TGTGCCAGCAGACTCCCGGGACTATCCGGCTCTGGGGCCAACGTCCTGACTTTC.

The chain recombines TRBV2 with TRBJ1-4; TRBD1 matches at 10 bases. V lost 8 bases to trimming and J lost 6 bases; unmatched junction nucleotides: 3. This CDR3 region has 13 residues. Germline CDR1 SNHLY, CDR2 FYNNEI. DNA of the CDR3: TGTGCCAGCGGGGGGACAGGGGATGAAAAACTGTTTTTT. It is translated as CASGGTGDEKLFF.

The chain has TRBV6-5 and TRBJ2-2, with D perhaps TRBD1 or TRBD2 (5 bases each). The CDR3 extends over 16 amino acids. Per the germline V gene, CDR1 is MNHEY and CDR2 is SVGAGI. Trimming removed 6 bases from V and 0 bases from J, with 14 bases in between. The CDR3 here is CASRSPGRANTGELFF. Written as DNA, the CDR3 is TGTGCCAGCAGGTCTCCGGGACGGGCGAACACCGGGGAGCTGTTTTTT.

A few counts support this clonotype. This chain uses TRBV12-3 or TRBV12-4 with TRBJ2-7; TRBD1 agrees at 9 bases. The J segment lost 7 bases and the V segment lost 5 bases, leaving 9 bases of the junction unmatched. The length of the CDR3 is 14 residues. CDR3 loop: CASSMGQGLIEQYF. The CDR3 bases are TGTGCCAGCAGTATGGGACAGGGCCTAATAGAGCAGTACTTC.

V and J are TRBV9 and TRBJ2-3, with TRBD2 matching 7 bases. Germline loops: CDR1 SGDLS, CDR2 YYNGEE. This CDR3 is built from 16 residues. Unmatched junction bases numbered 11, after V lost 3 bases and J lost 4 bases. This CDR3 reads CASSGNAGVGPDTQYF. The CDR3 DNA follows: TGTGCCAGCAGCGGAAACGCGGGGGTGGGCCCAGATACGCAGTATTTT.

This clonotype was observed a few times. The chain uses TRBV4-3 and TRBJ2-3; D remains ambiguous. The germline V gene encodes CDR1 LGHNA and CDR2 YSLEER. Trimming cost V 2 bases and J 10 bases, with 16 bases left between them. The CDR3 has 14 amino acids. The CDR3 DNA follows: TGCGCCAGCAGCCAAAGTGGTGGTAATGCACCGCAGTATTTT. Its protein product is CASSQSGGNAPQYF.

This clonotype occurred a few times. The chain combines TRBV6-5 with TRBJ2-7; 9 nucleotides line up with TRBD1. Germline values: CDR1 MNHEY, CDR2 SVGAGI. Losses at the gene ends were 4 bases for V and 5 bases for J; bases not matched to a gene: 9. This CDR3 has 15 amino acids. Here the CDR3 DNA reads TGTGCCAGCAGTTTAACCGGGACAGGGTTCCACGAGCAGTACTTC. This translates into CASSLTGTGFHEQYF.

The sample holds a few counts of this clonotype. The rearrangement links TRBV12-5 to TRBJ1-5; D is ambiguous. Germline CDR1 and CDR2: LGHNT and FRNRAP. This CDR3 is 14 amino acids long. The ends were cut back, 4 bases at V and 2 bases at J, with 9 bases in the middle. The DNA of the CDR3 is TGTGCTAGTGGTTGGACCTTCGGCAATCAGCCCCAGCATTTT. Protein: CASGWTFGNQPQHF.

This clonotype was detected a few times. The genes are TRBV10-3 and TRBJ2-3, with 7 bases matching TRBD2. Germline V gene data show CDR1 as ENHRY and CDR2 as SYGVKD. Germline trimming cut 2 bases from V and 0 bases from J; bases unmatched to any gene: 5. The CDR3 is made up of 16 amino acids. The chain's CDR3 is CAISEDLAASTDTQYF. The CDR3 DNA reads TGTGCCATCAGTGAGGATCTAGCGGCCAGCACAGATACGCAGTATTTT.

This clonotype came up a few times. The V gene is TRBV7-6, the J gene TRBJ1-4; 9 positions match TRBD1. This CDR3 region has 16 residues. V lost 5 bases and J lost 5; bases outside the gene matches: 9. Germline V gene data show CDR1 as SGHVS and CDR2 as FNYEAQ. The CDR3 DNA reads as TGTGCCAGCAGCCAAAAACCGGGACAGGGAAATGAAAAACTGTTTTTT. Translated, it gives CASSQKPGQGNEKLFF.

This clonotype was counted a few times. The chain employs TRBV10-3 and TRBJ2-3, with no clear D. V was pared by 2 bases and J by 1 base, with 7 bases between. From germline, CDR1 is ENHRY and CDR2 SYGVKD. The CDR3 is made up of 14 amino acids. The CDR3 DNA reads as TGTGCCATCAGTGAGCCACCGGGCACAGATACGCAGTATTTT. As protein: CAISEPPGTDTQYF.

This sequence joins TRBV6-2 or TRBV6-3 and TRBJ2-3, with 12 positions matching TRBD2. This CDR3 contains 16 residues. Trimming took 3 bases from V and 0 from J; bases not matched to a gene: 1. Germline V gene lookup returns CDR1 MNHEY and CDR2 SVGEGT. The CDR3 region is CASSYGLAGSTDTQYF. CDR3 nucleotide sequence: TGTGCCAGCAGTTATGGACTAGCGGGGAGCACAGATACGCAGTATTTT.

This CDR3 reads CASSSRGAQETQYF. The CDR3 nucleotides read TGTGCCAGCAGCTCCAGGGGGGCTCAAGAGACCCAGTACTTC. The chain is built from TRBV7-2 and TRBJ2-5; a weak D match, TRBD1 (7 bases). The CDR3 contains 14 residues. Looked up from germline, CDR1 is SGHTA and CDR2 is FQGNSA. V was shortened by 4 bases and J by 2 bases, with 11 bases between the two germline ends.

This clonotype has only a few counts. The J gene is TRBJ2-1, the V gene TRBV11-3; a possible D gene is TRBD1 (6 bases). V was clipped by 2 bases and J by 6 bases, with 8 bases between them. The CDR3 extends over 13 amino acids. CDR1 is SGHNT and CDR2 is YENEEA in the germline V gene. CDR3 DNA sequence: TGTGCCAGCAGCTTAAACAGGGTCAATGAGCAGTTCTTC. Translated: CASSLNRVNEQFF. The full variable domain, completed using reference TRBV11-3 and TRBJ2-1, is EAGVVQSPRYKIIEKKQPVAFWCNPISGHNTLYWYLQNLGQGPELLIRYENEEAVDDSQLPKDRFSAERLKGVDSTLKIQPAELGDSAVYLCASSLNRVNEQFFGPGTRLTVL.

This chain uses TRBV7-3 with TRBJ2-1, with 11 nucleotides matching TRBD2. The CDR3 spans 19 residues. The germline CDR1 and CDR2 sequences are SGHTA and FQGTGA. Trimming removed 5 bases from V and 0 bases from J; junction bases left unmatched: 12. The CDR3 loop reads CASSPSGLAAPSSYNEQFF. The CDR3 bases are TGTGCCAGCAGCCCATCGGGACTAGCGGCTCCTAGCTCCTACAATGAGCAGTTCTTC.

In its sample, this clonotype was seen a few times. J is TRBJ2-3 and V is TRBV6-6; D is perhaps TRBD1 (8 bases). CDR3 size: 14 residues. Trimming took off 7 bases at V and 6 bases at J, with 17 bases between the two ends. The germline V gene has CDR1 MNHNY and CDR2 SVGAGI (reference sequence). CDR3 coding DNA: TGTGCCAGCACAAACAGGGGGGGCAGTGATACGCAGTATTTT. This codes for CASTNRGGSDTQYF.

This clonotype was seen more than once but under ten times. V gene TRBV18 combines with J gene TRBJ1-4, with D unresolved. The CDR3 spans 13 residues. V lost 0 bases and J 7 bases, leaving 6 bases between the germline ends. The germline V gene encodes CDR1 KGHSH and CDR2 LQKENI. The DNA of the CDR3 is TGTGCCAGCTCACCACCCGGGCTTGAAAAACTGTTTTTT. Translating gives CASSPPGLEKLFF.

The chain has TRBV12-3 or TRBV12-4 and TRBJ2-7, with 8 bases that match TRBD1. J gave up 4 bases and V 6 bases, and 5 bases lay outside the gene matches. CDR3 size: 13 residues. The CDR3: CASSTDRVYEQYF. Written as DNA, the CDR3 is TGTGCCAGCAGCACGGACAGGGTGTACGAGCAGTACTTC.

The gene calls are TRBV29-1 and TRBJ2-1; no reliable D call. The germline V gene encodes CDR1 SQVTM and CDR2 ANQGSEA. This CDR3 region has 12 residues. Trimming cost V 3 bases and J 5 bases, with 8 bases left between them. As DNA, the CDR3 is TGCAGCGTTGATTTGAGAGACAATGAGCAGTTCTTC. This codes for CSVDLRDNEQFF.

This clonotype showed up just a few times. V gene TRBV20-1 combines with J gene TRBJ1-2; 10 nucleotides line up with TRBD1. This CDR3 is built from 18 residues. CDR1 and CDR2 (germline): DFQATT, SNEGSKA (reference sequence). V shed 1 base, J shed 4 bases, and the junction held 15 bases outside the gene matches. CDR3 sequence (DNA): TGCAGTGCTAGAGTTGGAACCGGGACAGGGGACTTCTCCTATGGCTACACCTTC. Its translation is CSARVGTGTGDFSYGYTF.

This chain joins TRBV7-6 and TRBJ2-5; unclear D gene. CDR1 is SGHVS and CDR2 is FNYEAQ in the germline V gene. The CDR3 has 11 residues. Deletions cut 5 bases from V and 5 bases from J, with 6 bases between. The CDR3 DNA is TGTGCCAGCAGCCCCGCCGAGACCCAGTACTTC. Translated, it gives CASSPAETQYF.

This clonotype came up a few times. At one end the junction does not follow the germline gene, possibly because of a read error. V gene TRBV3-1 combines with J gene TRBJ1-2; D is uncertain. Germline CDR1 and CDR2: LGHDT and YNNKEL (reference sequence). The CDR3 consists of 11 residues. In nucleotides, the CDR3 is TGTGCCAGCAGGCAAGGAGATGGCTACACCTTC. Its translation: CASRQGDGYTF.

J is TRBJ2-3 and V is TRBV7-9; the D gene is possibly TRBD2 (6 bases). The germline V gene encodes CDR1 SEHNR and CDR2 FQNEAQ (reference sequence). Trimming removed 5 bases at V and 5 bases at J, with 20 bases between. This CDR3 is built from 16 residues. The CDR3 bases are TGTGCCAGCAGCCCCCGTCTGGCCGGGGGTCTAGATACGCAGTATTTT. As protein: CASSPRLAGGLDTQYF.

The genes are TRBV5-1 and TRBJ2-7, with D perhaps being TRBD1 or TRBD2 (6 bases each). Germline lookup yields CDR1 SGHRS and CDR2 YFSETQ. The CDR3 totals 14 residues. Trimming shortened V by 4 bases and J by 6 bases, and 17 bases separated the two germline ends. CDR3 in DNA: TGCGCCAGCAGCATGGGGGGCGCGCCATCCGAGCAGTACTTC. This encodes CASSMGGAPSEQYF.

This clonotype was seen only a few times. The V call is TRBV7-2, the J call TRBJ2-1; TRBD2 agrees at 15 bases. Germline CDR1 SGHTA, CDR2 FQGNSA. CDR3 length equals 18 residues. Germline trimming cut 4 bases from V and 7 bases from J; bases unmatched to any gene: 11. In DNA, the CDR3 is TGTGCCAGCAGCTCCGGACTAGCGGGAGGGCCTCTGGGGAATGAGCAGTTCTTC. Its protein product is CASSSGLAGGPLGNEQFF.

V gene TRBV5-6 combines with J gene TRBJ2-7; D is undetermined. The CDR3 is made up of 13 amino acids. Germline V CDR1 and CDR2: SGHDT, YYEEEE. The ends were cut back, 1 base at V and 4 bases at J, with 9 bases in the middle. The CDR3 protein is CASSLFTLYEQYF. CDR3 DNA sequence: TGTGCCAGCAGCTTGTTTACGTTGTACGAGCAGTACTTC.